The present entry profiles one T cell receptor beta chain with its context. What it binds is not known. An end of the junction differs from the germline gene, which may be a read error. The PBMCs were taken from roughly 10 ml of fresh peripheral blood. CDR3 size: 14 residues. Looked up from germline, CDR1 is SGHTA and CDR2 is FQGNSA. This entry is derived from a study of Graves' ophthalmopathy and Graves' hyperthyroidism. Researchers took RNA transcripts and amplified TCR beta CDR3 regions from them. Second-round multiplex PCR followed a first-round RT-PCR using HTBI primers. TCRdb reprocessed the multiplex PCR reads with MiXCR, giving one entry per CDR3 protein. The sample holds about 390,000 distinct CDR3 sequences; about 18% are singletons and the top ten take roughly 2.3%. Whole-study results and caveats: Ophthalmopathy progression prediction by the model yielded a sensitivity of 55% to 71% and a specificity of around 72%.

The clonotype was recovered from an adult woman with stable Graves' hyperthyroidism. V and J are TRBV7-2 and TRBJ2-5; D uncertain. Sequenced material: peripheral blood. Here the CDR3 reads CASSLEVSQETQHF. CDR3 in DNA: TGTGCCAGCAGCTTAGAAGTCTCCCAAGAGACCCAGCACTTC.